This is a list of T cell receptor beta chains from one sample in a study of blood T cell repertoires in COVID-19. Profiling relied on immunoSEQ multiplex PCR, and the TCRdb table lists in-frame clones only, not all of them. The sample holds some 180,000 clones, 87% seen once. Sequenced sample: peripheral blood. The source of these receptors is a man aged 55 to 69 with active or convalescent COVID-19. The CDR3 runs from the conserved cysteine through the conserved F or W. The order of the fields is D gene, clone size, J gene, V gene, CDR3 DNA, CDR3 protein. D genes are given only for firm matches. Size values are once, few and many counts, or a class for expanded clones, and some rows have none.

d_call: TRBD2; clone_size: .; j_call: TRBJ2-7; v_call: TRBV5-6; cdr3_nt: TGTGCCAGCAGCTATGGGGGTCTGAGGGAGGGCTACGAGCAGTACTTC; cdr3_aa: CASSYGGLREGYEQYF
d_call: TRBD1; clone_size: .; j_call: TRBJ1-5; v_call: TRBV19; cdr3_nt: TGTGCCAGTAACCGACAGGGGGCGGGACAGCCCCAGCATTTT; cdr3_aa: CASNRQGAGQPQHF
d_call: .; clone_size: .; j_call: TRBJ2-1; v_call: TRBV7-3; cdr3_nt: TGTGCCAGCAGCCAATCCGGGGGGCCCTACAATGAGCAGTTCTTC; cdr3_aa: CASSQSGGPYNEQFF
d_call: .; clone_size: .; j_call: TRBJ1-2; v_call: TRBV3-1/TRBV3-2; cdr3_nt: TGTGCCAGCAGCACGGGTCTCTATGGCTACACCTTC; cdr3_aa: CASSTGLYGYTF
d_call: TRBD1; clone_size: .; j_call: TRBJ1-3; v_call: TRBV9; cdr3_nt: TGTGCCAGCAGCGTAGGGACAGGGCCGACTGCTGGAAACACCATATATTTT; cdr3_aa: CASSVGTGPTAGNTIYF
d_call: TRBD1; clone_size: .; j_call: TRBJ2-1; v_call: TRBV18; cdr3_nt: TGTGCCAGCTCAGCGGACAGGGGTGGGCAGTTCTTC; cdr3_aa: CASSADRGGQFF
d_call: .; clone_size: .; j_call: TRBJ1-5; v_call: TRBV11-2; cdr3_nt: TGTGCCTCCCAGCAGGGTAGCAATCAGCCCCAGCATTTT; cdr3_aa: CASQQGSNQPQHF
d_call: .; clone_size: .; j_call: TRBJ2-2; v_call: TRBV7-9; cdr3_nt: TGTGCCAGTCGGCCGGACAGTACTAGGGAGCTGTTTTTT; cdr3_aa: CASRPDSTRELFF
d_call: .; clone_size: .; j_call: TRBJ2-5; v_call: TRBV2; cdr3_nt: TGTGCCAGCAGTGCTTCGCGGGCTGAAGAGACCCAGTACTTC; cdr3_aa: CASSASRAEETQYF
d_call: .; clone_size: .; j_call: TRBJ1-5; v_call: TRBV19; cdr3_nt: TGTGCCAGTAGTATAGGGCGTCAGGGAAGCAATCAGCCCCAGCATTTT; cdr3_aa: CASSIGRQGSNQPQHF
d_call: TRBD1; clone_size: .; j_call: TRBJ2-7; v_call: TRBV6-5; cdr3_nt: TGTGCCAGCATGAACAGGGGGCATACCTACGAGCAGTACTTC; cdr3_aa: CASMNRGHTYEQYF
d_call: .; clone_size: .; j_call: TRBJ2-2; v_call: TRBV5-6; cdr3_nt: TGTGCCAGCAGCCAAAACCCAGGGTTAGACACCGGGGAGCTGTTTTTT; cdr3_aa: CASSQNPGLDTGELFF
d_call: TRBD1; clone_size: once; j_call: TRBJ1-3; v_call: TRBV2; cdr3_nt: TGTGCCAGCAGTGTACAGGGGACCTCTGGAAACACCATATATTTT; cdr3_aa: CASSVQGTSGNTIYF
d_call: TRBD2; clone_size: .; j_call: TRBJ2-1; v_call: TRBV5-1; cdr3_nt: TGCGCCAGCAGCTTAATAGCGGGGGGGAGTAGCAATGAGCAGTTCTTC; cdr3_aa: CASSLIAGGSSNEQFF
d_call: .; clone_size: .; j_call: TRBJ2-3; v_call: TRBV4-2; cdr3_nt: TGTGCCAGCACCCTGGGTGGGGCGCCCGATTCGGATACGCAGTATTTT; cdr3_aa: CASTLGGAPDSDTQYF
d_call: TRBD1; clone_size: .; j_call: TRBJ1-3; v_call: TRBV5-1; cdr3_nt: TGCGCCAGCAGCGGGGGACAGGGGACGGCGGACACCATATATTTT; cdr3_aa: CASSGGQGTADTIYF
d_call: .; clone_size: .; j_call: TRBJ1-6; v_call: TRBV6-5; cdr3_nt: TGTGCCAGCAGTTACTCCACAGGGTTTAATTCACCCCTCCACTTT; cdr3_aa: CASSYSTGFNSPLHF
d_call: TRBD2; clone_size: .; j_call: TRBJ2-1; v_call: TRBV7-2; cdr3_nt: TGTGCCAGCAGCTTAGGCGGGGGGGCCGGCTACAATGAGCAGTTCTTC; cdr3_aa: CASSLGGGAGYNEQFF
d_call: TRBD1; clone_size: .; j_call: TRBJ1-6; v_call: TRBV5-4; cdr3_nt: TGTGCCAGCAGACGGACAGGGAGGAGCTCCTATAATTCACCCCTCCACTTT; cdr3_aa: CASRRTGRSSYNSPLHF
d_call: .; clone_size: .; j_call: TRBJ2-2; v_call: TRBV27; cdr3_nt: TGTGCCAGCAGTTTAGCGGGGAGGAACACCGGGGAGCTGTTTTTT; cdr3_aa: CASSLAGRNTGELFF
d_call: .; clone_size: .; j_call: TRBJ1-2; v_call: TRBV6-1; cdr3_nt: TGTGCCAGCAGTGAACCAGGGAGGGACTATGGCTACACCTTC; cdr3_aa: CASSEPGRDYGYTF
d_call: .; clone_size: .; j_call: TRBJ2-5; v_call: TRBV19; cdr3_nt: TGTGCCAGTGGGGGGAAGGGGCCCGGGGAGACCCAGTACTTC; cdr3_aa: CASGGKGPGETQYF
d_call: TRBD1; clone_size: .; j_call: TRBJ2-3; v_call: TRBV29-1; cdr3_nt: TGCAGCGTTGTCCAGGGGGGCACAGATACGCAGTATTTT; cdr3_aa: CSVVQGGTDTQYF
d_call: TRBD1; clone_size: .; j_call: TRBJ2-5; v_call: TRBV5-1; cdr3_nt: TGCGCCAGCAGCACACGAGGGGGCGGGGAGACCCAGTACTTC; cdr3_aa: CASSTRGGGETQYF
d_call: .; clone_size: once; j_call: TRBJ2-3; v_call: TRBV9; cdr3_nt: TGTGCCAGCAGCGTAGGCTCCCAGGGAGCGGGAGATACGCAGTATTTT; cdr3_aa: CASSVGSQGAGDTQYF
d_call: TRBD2; clone_size: .; j_call: TRBJ2-3; v_call: TRBV7-3; cdr3_nt: TGTGCCAGCAGCCCCGGCAGTAGCGGGGGTACAGATACGCAGTATTTT; cdr3_aa: CASSPGSSGGTDTQYF
d_call: .; clone_size: .; j_call: TRBJ2-5; v_call: TRBV11-2; cdr3_nt: TGTGCCAGCAGCCAGGGGGCGGGGGGGCTTGAGACCCAGTACTTC; cdr3_aa: CASSQGAGGLETQYF
d_call: TRBD2; clone_size: .; j_call: TRBJ2-3; v_call: TRBV6-6; cdr3_nt: TGTGCCAGCAGTGGTACTAGCGGGGGGAACACAGATACGCAGTATTTT; cdr3_aa: CASSGTSGGNTDTQYF
d_call: TRBD1; clone_size: .; j_call: TRBJ1-6; v_call: TRBV6-1; cdr3_nt: TGTGCCAGCCAGACAGGGAATTATAATTCACCCCTCCACTTT; cdr3_aa: CASQTGNYNSPLHF
d_call: .; clone_size: .; j_call: TRBJ1-4; v_call: TRBV5-1; cdr3_nt: TGCGCCAGCAGCTTGGTATCAGGCCCGAATGAAAAACTGTTTTTT; cdr3_aa: CASSLVSGPNEKLFF
d_call: TRBD1; clone_size: .; j_call: TRBJ2-1; v_call: TRBV6-4; cdr3_nt: TGTGCCAGCAGTACCGGGACAGGGTTCGGCAATGAGCAGTTCTTC; cdr3_aa: CASSTGTGFGNEQFF
d_call: TRBD2; clone_size: .; j_call: TRBJ2-3; v_call: TRBV27; cdr3_nt: TGTGCCAGCCGCCTCGGGCGGGGGGCAGGCACAGATACGCAGTATTTT; cdr3_aa: CASRLGRGAGTDTQYF
d_call: TRBD2; clone_size: .; j_call: TRBJ2-3; v_call: TRBV7-3; cdr3_nt: TGTGCCAGCAGTTCCGGGACTAGCGGGGGTTCAGATACGCAGTATTTT; cdr3_aa: CASSSGTSGGSDTQYF
d_call: TRBD1; clone_size: few; j_call: TRBJ1-2; v_call: TRBV6-1; cdr3_nt: TGTGCCAGCTGTGAGGGACAGCTTTACTATGGCTACACCTTC; cdr3_aa: CASCEGQLYYGYTF
d_call: .; clone_size: .; j_call: TRBJ1-5; v_call: TRBV19; cdr3_nt: TGTGCCAGTAGTATAGACAGGGCGGCGGATCAGCCCCAGCATTTT; cdr3_aa: CASSIDRAADQPQHF
d_call: .; clone_size: .; j_call: TRBJ2-7; v_call: TRBV15; cdr3_nt: TGTGCCACCAGCAGGGGGCGAGACGAGCAGTACTTC; cdr3_aa: CATSRGRDEQYF
d_call: TRBD1; clone_size: .; j_call: TRBJ2-1; v_call: TRBV6-5; cdr3_nt: TGTGCCAGCAGCCTGGACAGGGGTGGCAATGAGCAGTTCTTC; cdr3_aa: CASSLDRGGNEQFF
d_call: .; clone_size: .; j_call: TRBJ1-2; v_call: TRBV12-3/TRBV12-4; cdr3_nt: TGTGCCAGCACCTACCGGGGGGACGGCTACACCTTC; cdr3_aa: CASTYRGDGYTF
d_call: TRBD1; clone_size: .; j_call: TRBJ1-6; v_call: TRBV5-1; cdr3_nt: TGCGCCAGCAGCCCCAGGGGGCTTAATTCACCCCTCCACTTT; cdr3_aa: CASSPRGLNSPLHF
d_call: .; clone_size: .; j_call: TRBJ1-2; v_call: TRBV6-1; cdr3_nt: TGTGCCAGCAGTGAAGACGGGGACTATGGCTACACCTTC; cdr3_aa: CASSEDGDYGYTF
d_call: .; clone_size: .; j_call: TRBJ1-1; v_call: TRBV7-9; cdr3_nt: TGTGCCAGCAGCTTAGTGGTTAACAACCCAGCTTTCTTT; cdr3_aa: CASSLVVNNPAFF
d_call: TRBD2; clone_size: .; j_call: TRBJ2-3; v_call: TRBV4-1; cdr3_nt: TGCGCCAGCAGCCCACATCGGGGTAGCGGGGACACCGGAGATACGCAGTATTTT; cdr3_aa: CASSPHRGSGDTGDTQYF
d_call: .; clone_size: .; j_call: TRBJ1-1; v_call: TRBV7-9; cdr3_nt: TGTGCCAGCAACGGGGGGACGGGGAACACTGAAGCTTTCTTT; cdr3_aa: CASNGGTGNTEAFF
d_call: .; clone_size: once; j_call: TRBJ1-2; v_call: TRBV5-1; cdr3_nt: TGCGCCAGCAGCTTGGCCGGGTTTGGCTACACCTTC; cdr3_aa: CASSLAGFGYTF
d_call: TRBD1; clone_size: .; j_call: TRBJ1-1; v_call: TRBV7-9; cdr3_nt: TGTGCCAGCAGCTTACAGGGGGGAGGTAACACTGAAGCTTTCTTT; cdr3_aa: CASSLQGGGNTEAFF
d_call: TRBD2; clone_size: .; j_call: TRBJ2-3; v_call: TRBV10-1; cdr3_nt: TGCGCCAGCAGTGGGGCAAGCGGGGGGTCCGGCACAGATACGCAGTATTTT; cdr3_aa: CASSGASGGSGTDTQYF